Presented here are 32 T cell receptor beta chains from one specimen sequenced in a study of identifying expanded T cells in peripheral blood. Here immunoSEQ multiplex PCR was the method, and the copy in TCRdb shows in-frame clones only, minus some. The sample comprises 120,000 or so clones, about 80% of which are singletons, and approximately 3% rests with the top ten. Sequenced: blood. The source of these receptors is a person aged 18-70 years in good health.

The V and J genes are TRBV19 and TRBJ2-3, with 11 bases that match TRBD2. The CDR3 sequence is 16 residues long. Germline V lookup: CDR1 LNHDA, CDR2 SQIVND (reference sequence). Trimming took 5 bases from V and 2 from J; bases not matched to a gene: 6. DNA of the CDR3: TGTGCCAGTAGTCTCAGACTAGCGGGGTCCACAGATACGCAGTATTTT. It codes for CASSLRLAGSTDTQYF.

J is TRBJ1-4 and V is TRBV19; D possibly corresponds to TRBD1 (6 bases). The V gene lost 9 bases and the J gene lost 5 bases, with 22 bases spanning the gap. This CDR3 region has 16 residues. Germline V lookup: CDR1 LNHDA, CDR2 SQIVND (reference sequence). Here the CDR3 DNA reads TGTGCCAGCAGGGGCGGCCGAGTACGGGGCAATGAAAAACTGTTTTTT. Protein sequence: CASRGGRVRGNEKLFF.

The chain links TRBV30 to TRBJ1-1; no clear D. Germline V CDR1 and CDR2: GTSNPN, SVGIG (reference sequence). Trimming removed 7 bases from V and 3 bases from J, with 12 bases in between. This CDR3 region has 12 residues. In DNA, the CDR3 is TGTGCCTCCGGTGGTACGGACACTGAAGCTTTCTTT. Amino acid sequence: CASGGTDTEAFF.

This clone came up a few times. The chain combines TRBV7-2 with TRBJ2-3, with unresolved D. V lost 3 bases, J lost 6 bases, and 7 bases lay in between. CDR1 and CDR2 from the germline V gene are SGHTA and FQGNSA. This CDR3 has 12 residues. CDR3 loop: CASSFFADTQYF. CDR3 nucleotides: TGTGCCAGCAGCTTTTTTGCTGATACGCAGTATTTT.

In its sample, this clone was seen a few times. The chain recombines TRBV4-3 with TRBJ1-2, with D hard to call. The V end was cut by 0 bases, the J end by 4 bases, with 9 bases between. The CDR3 has 14 residues. Germline V gene lookup returns CDR1 LGHNA and CDR2 YSLEER. CDR3 bases: TGCGCCAGCAGCCAAGACAGGCGGATCTATGGCTACACCTTC. Encoded protein: CASSQDRRIYGYTF.

V gene TRBV11-2 combines with J gene TRBJ2-4; a possible D gene is TRBD1 (6 bases). The germline CDR1 and CDR2 sequences are SGHAT and FQNNGV. The CDR3 consists of 13 residues. Trimming pared 3 bases from V and 4 bases from J, leaving 7 bases between. Here the CDR3 DNA reads TGTGCCAGCAGCTTTGGACAGAAAAACATTCAGTACTTC. Translating gives CASSFGQKNIQYF.

The V and J genes are TRBV14 and TRBJ2-7; either TRBD1 or TRBD2 may supply D (5 bases each). CDR3 size: 16 residues. Trimming took 4 bases from V and 1 from J, leaving 17 bases between them. Germline V gene lookup returns CDR1 SGHDN and CDR2 FVKESK. The CDR3 DNA follows: TGTGCCAGCAGCCCATTCACCGGGGCAAGTTCCTACGAGCAGTACTTC. Protein sequence: CASSPFTGASSYEQYF.

The V gene is TRBV6-1, the J gene TRBJ2-1; the D is unclear. This CDR3 spans 12 amino acids. Germline V CDR1 and CDR2: MNHNS, SASEGT. V was shortened by 4 bases and J by 6 bases, with 7 bases between the two germline ends. CDR3 nucleotides: TGTGCCAGCAGTGCATGGGCCAATGAGCAGTTCTTC. Amino acid sequence: CASSAWANEQFF.

The rearrangement joins TRBV5-1 to TRBJ2-1, with 9 positions matching TRBD1. Germline V lookup: CDR1 SGHRS, CDR2 YFSETQ. The CDR3 is 15 residues long. V gave up 4 bases and J gave up 8 bases; unmatched junction bases: 10. The CDR3 sequence is CASSPGQGHADEQFF. The DNA of the CDR3 is TGCGCCAGCAGCCCCGGACAGGGGCACGCGGATGAGCAGTTCTTC.

This rearrangement joins TRBV7-9 to TRBJ2-7, with 9 bases fitting TRBD1. The CDR3 is made up of 15 amino acids. V was pared by 2 bases and J by 1 base, with 3 bases of the junction left unmatched. The V gene's germline CDR1 is SEHNR and CDR2 FQNEAQ (reference sequence). The CDR3 DNA sequence: TGTGCCAGCAGCTTATTTGACAGGGGGTCCTACGAGCAGTACTTC. This sequence encodes CASSLFDRGSYEQYF.

CDR3 sequence: CASSGQGTEAFF. In DNA, the CDR3 is TGTGCCAGCAGCGGGCAAGGAACTGAAGCTTTCTTT. The chain employs TRBV11-3 and TRBJ1-1; D unclear. Germline CDR1 SGHNT, CDR2 YENEEA. The CDR3 covers 12 residues. The germline V and J ends were trimmed by 5 bases and 5 bases, with 9 bases remaining between them.

Only a few counts were recorded for this clone. The chain has TRBV15 and TRBJ2-5; D is unclear. The germline V and J ends were trimmed by 0 bases and 4 bases, with 6 bases remaining between them. CDR3 length equals 13 residues. CDR1 LNHNV and CDR2 YYDKDF come from the germline V gene (reference sequence). CDR3: CATSRDRRETQYF. The CDR3 DNA is TGTGCCACCAGCAGAGATCGGAGAGAGACCCAGTACTTC.

CDR3 nucleotide sequence: TGTGCCAGCTCACCCTCGAGCGCCTTCACTAATGAAAAACTGTTTTTT. As protein: CASSPSSAFTNEKLFF. The chain carries TRBV18 and TRBJ1-4; D gene unclear. There are 16 residues in the CDR3. The ends were cut back, 3 bases at V and 2 bases at J, with 13 bases in the middle. Germline lookup yields CDR1 KGHSH and CDR2 LQKENI.

This chain uses TRBV9 with TRBJ1-4, with TRBD1 as a possible D gene (6 bases). Trimming pared 0 bases from V and 4 bases from J, leaving 13 bases between. Looked up from germline, CDR1 is SGDLS and CDR2 is YYNGEE. The CDR3 totals 16 residues. The CDR3 DNA reads as TGTGCCAGCAGCGTAGGGTCGACCAGGGGTAATGAAAAACTGTTTTTT. Its protein is CASSVGSTRGNEKLFF. The full variable domain, rest sourced from reference TRBV9 and TRBJ1-4, is DSGVTQTPKHLITATGQRVTLRCSPRSGDLSVYWYQQSLDQGLQFLIQYYNGEERAKGNILERFSAQQFPDLHSELNLSSLELGDSALYFCASSVGSTRGNEKLFFGSGTQLSVL.

The chain is built from TRBV7-9 and TRBJ2-5; unclear D gene. The tail of the sequence fits TRBJ2-7 better, so the J call may be wrong. This CDR3 comprises 14 residues. CDR1 is SEHNR and CDR2 is FQNEAQ in the germline V gene (reference sequence). The DNA for the CDR3 is TGTGCCAGCAGCCCAACCCTGGAGTCCTACGAGCAGTACTTC. It codes for CASSPTLESYEQYF.

The J gene is TRBJ2-1, the V gene TRBV9, with D tentatively TRBD1 (5 bases). Germline V gene sequence: CDR1 SGDLS, CDR2 YYNGEE. With 0 bases removed from V and 0 bases from J, the gap between germline ends came to 7 bases. CDR3 length: 15 residues. The CDR3 loop is CASSVVGVSYNEQFF. The CDR3 bases are TGTGCCAGCAGCGTAGTAGGGGTCTCCTACAATGAGCAGTTCTTC. The full variable domain, with the rest looked up from reference TRBV9 and TRBJ2-1, is DSGVTQTPKHLITATGQRVTLRCSPRSGDLSVYWYQQSLDQGLQFLIQYYNGEERAKGNILERFSAQQFPDLHSELNLSSLELGDSALYFCASSVVGVSYNEQFFGPGTRLTVL.

This sequence joins TRBV7-2 and TRBJ1-3, with D perhaps matching TRBD1 (5 bases). The length of the CDR3 is 16 residues. The V and J ends lost 1 base and 6 bases respectively, with 16 bases between them. Germline V gene sequence: CDR1 SGHTA, CDR2 FQGNSA. CDR3 sequence: CASSLGSQGLQNTIYF. CDR3 bases: TGTGCCAGCAGCTTAGGCTCTCAGGGCCTTCAAAACACCATATATTTT.

Turning to this clone: A junction boundary mismatches the germline segment, possibly from a read error. The chain links TRBV27 to TRBJ2-1; D gene ambiguous. This CDR3 is built from 13 residues. Germline V gene sequence: CDR1 MNHEY, CDR2 SMNVEV (reference sequence). The CDR3 DNA sequence: TGTGCCAGCAGCCGGGCTTCCCGGAATGGGCAGTTCTTC. Residues: CASSRASRNGQFF.

The gene calls are TRBV7-7 and TRBJ2-5, with a tentative D call TRBD1 (6 bases). This CDR3 has 15 amino acids. V lost 1 base and J 4 bases, leaving 13 bases between the germline ends. The germline gives CDR1 SSHAT, CDR2 FNYEAQ (reference sequence). DNA of the CDR3: TGTGCCAGCAGCTTAGTTCAGGGGCGTGGAGAGACCCAGTACTTC. Its protein is CASSLVQGRGETQYF.

V usage is TRBV10-2 and J usage is TRBJ1-6; a weak D match, TRBD1 (5 bases). The germline gives CDR1 WSHSY, CDR2 SAAADI. There are 16 residues in the CDR3. V lost 2 bases, J lost 3 bases, and 11 bases lay in between. The CDR3 bases are TGCGCCAGCAGTGAGATTGACAGTGGCTATAATTCACCCCTCCACTTT. Protein: CASSEIDSGYNSPLHF.

The CDR3 DNA reads as TGTGCCAGCAGCTTAAGGGGATATAACTCTGGAAACACCATATATTTT. Amino acids: CASSLRGYNSGNTIYF. The chain is built from TRBV11-2 and TRBJ1-3; D may be TRBD1 (5 bases). V was clipped by 2 bases and J by 0 bases, with 11 bases between them. Germline V CDR1 and CDR2: SGHAT, FQNNGV. The CDR3 covers 16 residues.

This clone came up once. The chain recombines TRBV18 with TRBJ1-3; D remains unclear. Germline V gene sequence: CDR1 KGHSH, CDR2 LQKENI. CDR3 length: 14 residues. Trimming shortened V by 3 bases and J by 3 bases, and 9 bases separated the two germline ends. The CDR3 nucleotides are TGTGCCAGCTCACCTAAAAATTATGGAAACACCATATATTTT. Its protein product is CASSPKNYGNTIYF.

This rearrangement joins TRBV28 to TRBJ2-7, with 7 bases fitting TRBD1. Germline V gene sequence: CDR1 MDHEN, CDR2 SYDVKM. This CDR3 has 14 amino acids. With V trimmed by 6 bases and J by 4 bases, 9 bases remained unmatched. The chain's CDR3 is CASRRQGERYEQYF. CDR3 nucleotide sequence: TGTGCCAGCAGGCGACAGGGAGAGAGGTACGAGCAGTACTTC. The full variable domain, with the rest looked up from reference TRBV28 and TRBJ2-7, is DVKVTQSSRYLVKRTGEKVFLECVQDMDHENMFWYRQDPGLGLRLIYFSYDVKMKEKGDIPEGYSVSREKKERFSLILESASTNQTSMYLCASRRQGERYEQYFGPGTRLTVT.

V and J are TRBV5-4 and TRBJ2-7; TRBD1 aligns across 7 bases. The CDR3 consists of 14 residues. Germline V CDR1 and CDR2: SGHNT, YYREEE (reference sequence). The V gene end was trimmed by 4 bases and the J gene end by 3 bases; junction bases not matched to a gene: 7. CDR3 bases: TGTGCCAGCAGCAATGGTGGACAGGTCTACGAGCAGTACTTC. Protein sequence: CASSNGGQVYEQYF.

V usage is TRBV7-8 and J usage is TRBJ2-2; D is unresolved. CDR1 is SGHVS and CDR2 is FQNEAQ in the germline V gene. The ends were cut back, 5 bases at V and 3 bases at J, with 7 bases in the middle. The CDR3 is 13 residues long. CDR3 loop: CASSGRDTGELFF. Here the CDR3 DNA reads TGTGCCAGCAGCGGACGGGACACCGGGGAGCTGTTTTTT.

This clone was seen only once. The V gene is TRBV5-1, the J gene TRBJ2-5; D not resolved. Trimming removed 0 bases at V and 5 bases at J, with 20 bases between. CDR1 and CDR2 from the germline V gene are SGHRS and YFSETQ. The CDR3 totals 17 residues. CDR3 sequence (DNA): TGCGCCAGCAGCTTGGCCGTATCCGGCTCCATCGGGGAGACCCAGTACTTC. This sequence encodes CASSLAVSGSIGETQYF.

This clone was found once. This chain joins TRBV4-3 and TRBJ1-1, with TRBD1 as a possible D gene (6 bases). The V end was cut by 5 bases, the J end by 5 bases, with 15 bases between. Looked up from germline, CDR1 is LGHNA and CDR2 is YSLEER. CDR3 size: 14 residues. The CDR3 here is CASSGHRVGTEAFF. The CDR3 DNA sequence: TGCGCCAGCAGCGGACACAGGGTGGGGACTGAAGCTTTCTTT.

This chain's CDR3 is CASSQPGLTINTQYF. CDR3 DNA: TGTGCCAGCAGCCAGCCGGGACTGACGATAAATACGCAGTATTTT. This chain links TRBV14 with TRBJ2-3; D possibly corresponds to TRBD2 (6 bases). CDR1 is SGHDN, CDR2 FVKESK, per germline. Trimming took 3 bases from V and 7 from J, leaving 17 bases between them. The CDR3 loop spans 15 amino acids.

Only one count was recorded for this clone. J is TRBJ2-1 and V is TRBV7-9; D unclear. Germline V lookup: CDR1 SEHNR, CDR2 FQNEAQ (reference sequence). The CDR3 covers 15 residues. V was clipped by 1 base and J by 1 base, with 8 bases between them. CDR3 protein: CASSLVGGSYNEQFF. CDR3 nucleotide sequence: TGTGCCAGCAGCTTAGTTGGTGGATCCTACAATGAGCAGTTCTTC. The complete variable domain, with remaining parts taken from reference TRBV7-9 and TRBJ2-1, reads DTGVSQNPRHKITKRGQNVTFRCDPISEHNRLYWYRQTLGQGPEFLTYFQNEAQLEKSRLLSDRFSAERPKGSFSTLEIQRTEQGDSAMYLCASSLVGGSYNEQFFGPGTRLTVL.

This clone was recorded once. The J gene is TRBJ2-6, the V gene TRBV6-1; D remains unclear. Trimming removed 5 bases from V and 4 bases from J, with 9 bases in between. This CDR3 has 14 residues. Germline CDR1 and CDR2: MNHNS and SASEGT. The CDR3 spells CASSQPWGANVLTF. CDR3 in DNA: TGTGCCAGCAGTCAGCCGTGGGGGGCCAACGTCCTGACTTTC.

This clone was seen a few times. The chain combines TRBV6-6 with TRBJ1-1; unclear D gene. The ends were cut back, 7 bases at V and 5 bases at J, with 11 bases in the middle. The CDR3 has 12 residues. In germline, CDR1 is MNHNY, CDR2 SVGAGI (reference sequence). CDR3 in amino acids: CASTKGGTEAFF. DNA for the CDR3: TGTGCCAGCACGAAGGGAGGGACTGAAGCTTTCTTT.

The chain is built from TRBV5-3 and TRBJ1-1; D not resolved. TRBV5-3 is an ORF for which the function is uncertain. This CDR3 is built from 11 residues. Trimming pared 7 bases from V and 10 bases from J, leaving 14 bases between. CDR3 amino acids: CARPSPNRAFF. The CDR3 DNA reads as TGTGCCAGACCCTCCCCGAATAGAGCTTTCTTT.